A single TCR beta chain is shown here with its context. As yet, its antigen is unknown. This record belongs to a study of shared clonotypes between healthy human individuals. Germline CDR1 and CDR2: SEHNR and FQNEAQ (reference sequence). This CDR3 contains 14 residues. The trim removed 8 bases at V and 4 bases at J, leaving 10 bases unmatched. The study, taken as a whole, reports: Sorted-subset samples were not fully sequenced, rarefaction indicated. The study generally estimated greater richness for naive than memory subsets.

Clones were read by immunoSEQ multiplex PCR, and TCRdb kept only the in-frame ones, dropping some. The data contain 1.5 million to 2.5 million clones, just under 95% of them singletons. Positively selected for CCR7, the CD45RO-negative cells used as naive CD8 cells excluded terminally differentiated effector memory CD45RA+ cells. Donors were healthy HIV-negative adults without recently reported acute infections or vaccinations. This chain uses TRBV7-9 with TRBJ2-7; 8 nucleotides match TRBD1. The TCR originated in a young man in good health. Sequencing was carried out using naive CD8+ T cells sorted from blood. CDR3 coding DNA: TGTGCCAGCTCCGAACCAGGGGGCCCTTACGAGCAGTACTTC. Its protein product is CASSEPGGPYEQYF.